This T cell receptor beta chain stems from a study of tumor-infiltrating lymphocytes in localized non-small cell lung cancer (dated by TCRdb to the early 2020s). For the study in its entirety: Several histologies were represented in the cohort, which also included both smokers and never-smokers as well as patients whose samples were collected after neoadjuvant chemotherapy. In total, the ICON cohort consisted of 140 or so surgical patients with localized non-small cell lung cancer who had their tumors resected. The paired tumor versus uninvolved lung comparison of immunoSEQ T-cell fraction included approximately 55 patients. TCR sequencing was one of several integrated assays, alongside flow cytometry, multiplex immunofluorescence, RNA-seq, exome sequencing and proteomics, applied to the same patients. Each patient provided resected tumor tissue plus uninvolved lung tissue from the same patient, with the uninvolved lung tissue described as non-adjacent to the tumor.

From its cysteine to its phenylalanine, the CDR3 spans 14 amino acids. Just the 42-base CDR3 DNA is kept, in frame starting at base 1. Via the germline V gene (reference sequence), CDR1 is LNHDA and CDR2 SQIVND. Study-wide findings and limitations: Assay coverage differed among patients according to how much tissue was available, so only a subset of the cohort had TCR sequencing. No difference in TCR-derived T-cell fraction was observed between the flow cytometry-defined immunotypes IM1 (good prognosis) and IM2 (poor prognosis). In line with immunofluorescence CD3 counts, TCRbeta sequencing supported higher T cell infiltration in tumors compared with uninvolved lung tissue. Because different assays used different pieces of the same tissue, technical variation could not be distinguished from intratumor heterogeneity.

ICON enrollment began in April 2016, and the last patient was enrolled in 2018. Fresh tumor and matched uninvolved tissue for in-depth immune analyses, including TCR sequencing, were collected from a subcohort of around 76 patients. DNA isolated from bulk tissue, without cell sorting, was used for TCR sequencing. To note about this clone: Its binding antigen is unknown. Base qualities are not recorded, but no much larger clone differs from it by a single base.

The immunoSEQ assay used for TCR sequencing gave the T-cell fraction in both tumor and uninvolved lung tissue. As for the authors' bioinformatics: For survival analysis, patients were split into high (upper tertile) and low (lower two tertiles) T-cell fraction groups and compared by log-rank test. A signed-rank test was used to test paired tumor versus uninvolved lung differences in T-cell fraction. TCRdb provides this immuneACCESS table in a form limited to in-frame rearrangements. Some clones are lacking; in checked studies, under half of them reflect an unresolved V gene, and why the rest are absent is not known. D and trimming come from the DNA, and the V and J calls and clone size come from that table. Counted in this sample were 10,000 or so clones; approximately 84% of them appeared once. Under 7.5% of the sample comes from the top ten.

The sequence links TRBV19 to TRBJ2-5; the central 8 bases match TRBD2. The closer fit of TRBJ2-7 to the DNA end suggests the J call may be wrong. This clonotype was sampled from a human donor with non-small cell lung cancer. Source material: uninvolved lung tissue not adjacent to the tumor. The CDR3 loop reads CATSSGGWGYEQYF. Read as DNA, the sequence is TGTGCCACCTCGAGCGGGGGATGGGGTTACGAGCAGTACTTC.